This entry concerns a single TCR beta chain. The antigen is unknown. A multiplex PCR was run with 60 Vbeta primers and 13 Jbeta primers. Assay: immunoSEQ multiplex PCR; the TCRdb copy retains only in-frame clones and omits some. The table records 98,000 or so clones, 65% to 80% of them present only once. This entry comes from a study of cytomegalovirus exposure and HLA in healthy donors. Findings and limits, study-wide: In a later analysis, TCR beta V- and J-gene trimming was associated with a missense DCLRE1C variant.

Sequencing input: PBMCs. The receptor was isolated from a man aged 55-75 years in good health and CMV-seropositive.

The CDR3 protein is CTSSQEGEGTNTGELFF. CDR3 DNA sequence: TGCACCAGCAGCCAAGAAGGGGAAGGAACTAACACCGGGGAGCTGTTTTTT. The rearrangement uses TRBV1 and TRBJ2-2; the D call TRBD1 from the table was never checked on the DNA. TRBV1 is designated a pseudogene. The CDR3 contains 17 residues.